This T cell receptor (beta chain) is drawn from a study of vaccination effects on CD4 cells after COVID-19. Only in-frame clones appear in the TCRdb table, and some are missing; sequencing was by immunoSEQ multiplex PCR. The table has fewer than 55,000 clones, nearly 80% seen once. Antigen-specific CD4+ T cells were first expanded with viral peptide pools by the ViraFEST assay and only then sequenced. Once cultured for roughly nine days, the cells underwent separation to obtain CD4+ T cells. Previously uninfected by SARS-CoV-2, the vaccine recipients also showed negative nucleocapsid antibodies. Cultures received IL-2 medium that replaced half the medium on days 3 and 7. The CDR3 has 14 amino acids. Germline lookup yields CDR1 SGHTA and CDR2 FQGNSA. V lost 5 bases and J lost 4, with 13 bases in between. About this clone itself: Its specificity is not known.

The source material was CD4+ T cells from PBMCs cultured with HCoV-OC43 spike peptides, sampled before COVID-19 vaccination. The subset was: HCoV-OC43 spike overlapping peptide pool stimulation. This chain uses TRBV7-2 with TRBJ2-3; D is perhaps TRBD2 (5 bases). The receptor was isolated from a human donor who received a COVID-19 vaccine. The CDR3 reads CASSKNRGPDTQYF. DNA for the CDR3: TGTGCCAGCAGCAAAAACCGGGGTCCAGATACGCAGTATTTT.